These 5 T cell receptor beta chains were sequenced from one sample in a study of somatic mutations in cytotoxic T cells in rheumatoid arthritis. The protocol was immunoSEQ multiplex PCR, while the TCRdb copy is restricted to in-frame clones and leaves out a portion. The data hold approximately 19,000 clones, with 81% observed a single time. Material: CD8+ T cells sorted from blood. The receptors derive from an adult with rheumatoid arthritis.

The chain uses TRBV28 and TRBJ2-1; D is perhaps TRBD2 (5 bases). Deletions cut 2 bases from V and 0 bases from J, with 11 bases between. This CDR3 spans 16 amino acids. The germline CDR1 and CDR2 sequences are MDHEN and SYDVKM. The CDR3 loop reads CASSLEGGSSYNEQFF. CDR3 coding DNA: TGTGCCAGCAGTTTAGAGGGTGGCAGCTCCTACAATGAGCAGTTCTTC.

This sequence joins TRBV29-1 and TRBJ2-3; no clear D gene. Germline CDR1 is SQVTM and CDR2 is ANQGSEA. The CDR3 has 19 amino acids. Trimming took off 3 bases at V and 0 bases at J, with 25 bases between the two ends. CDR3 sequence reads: CSVDGIPKPVGSSTDTQYF. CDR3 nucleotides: TGCAGCGTTGATGGAATCCCTAAACCAGTGGGCAGCAGCACAGATACGCAGTATTTT.

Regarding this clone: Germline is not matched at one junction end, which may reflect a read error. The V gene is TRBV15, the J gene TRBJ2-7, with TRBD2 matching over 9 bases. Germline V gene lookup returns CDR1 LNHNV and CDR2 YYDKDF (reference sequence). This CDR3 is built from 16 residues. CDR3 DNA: TGTGCCACCAGCCGAGATCTAGCGGGACACTCCTACGAGCAGTACTTC. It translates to CATSRDLAGHSYEQYF.

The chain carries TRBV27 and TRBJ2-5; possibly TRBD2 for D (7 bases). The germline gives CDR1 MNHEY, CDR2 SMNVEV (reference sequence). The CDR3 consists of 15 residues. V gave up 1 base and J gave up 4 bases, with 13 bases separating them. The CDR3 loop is CASSLFFGGRETQYF. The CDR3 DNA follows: TGTGCCAGCAGTTTATTTTTCGGGGGGCGAGAGACCCAGTACTTC.

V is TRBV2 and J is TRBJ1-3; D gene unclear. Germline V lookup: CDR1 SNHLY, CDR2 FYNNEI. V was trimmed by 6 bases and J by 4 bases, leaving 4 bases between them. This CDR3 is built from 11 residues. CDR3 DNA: TGTGCCAGCAGCGGCGGAAACACCATATATTTT. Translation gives CASSGGNTIYF.